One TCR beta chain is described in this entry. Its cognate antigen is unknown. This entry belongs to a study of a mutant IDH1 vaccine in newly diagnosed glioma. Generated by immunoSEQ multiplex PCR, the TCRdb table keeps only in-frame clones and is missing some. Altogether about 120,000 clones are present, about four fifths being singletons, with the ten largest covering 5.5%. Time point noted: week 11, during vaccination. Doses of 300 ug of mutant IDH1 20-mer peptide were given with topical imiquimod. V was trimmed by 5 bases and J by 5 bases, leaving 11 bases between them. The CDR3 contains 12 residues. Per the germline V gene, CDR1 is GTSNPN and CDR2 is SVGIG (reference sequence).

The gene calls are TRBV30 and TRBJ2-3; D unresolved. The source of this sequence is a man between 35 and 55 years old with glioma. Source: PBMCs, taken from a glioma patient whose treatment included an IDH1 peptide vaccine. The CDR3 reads CAWSFSGDTQYF. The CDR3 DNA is TGTGCCTGGTCTTTTAGTGGAGATACGCAGTATTTT.